Presented here are 20 T cell receptor beta chains from one specimen sequenced in a study of PD-L1 blockade in urothelial cancer. Profiled with immunoSEQ multiplex PCR; TCRdb holds only in-frame clones, not every one. The sample contains about 80,000 clones, 85% of which appear only once. Time point in this sample: pretreatment peripheral blood. The sequences come from PBMCs, collected around atezolizumab (anti-PD-L1) treatment. The origin of the receptors is a middle-aged man with urothelial cancer.

Only one count was recorded for this clone. The chain has TRBV28 and TRBJ2-1; D uncertain. The germline CDR1 and CDR2 sequences are MDHEN and SYDVKM. The CDR3 contains 14 residues. Trimming shortened V by 6 bases and J by 5 bases, and 14 bases separated the two germline ends. The CDR3 sequence: CASSGELRNNEQFF. The CDR3 DNA is TGTGCCAGCAGCGGAGAGCTTCGGAACAATGAGCAGTTCTTC.

The chain is built from TRBV5-5 and TRBJ1-3; the D gene is possibly TRBD1 (6 bases). Deletions cut 2 bases from V and 3 bases from J, with 12 bases between. The germline V gene encodes CDR1 SGHKS and CDR2 YYEKEE (reference sequence). The CDR3 runs 15 residues. The CDR3 protein is CASSLSGHGGNTIYF. CDR3 coding DNA: TGTGCCAGCAGCTTATCGGGACACGGTGGAAACACCATATATTTT.

This clone was observed a single time. The chain links TRBV14 to TRBJ1-2, with D perhaps matching TRBD1 (6 bases). This CDR3 spans 14 amino acids. Germline CDR1 and CDR2: SGHDN and FVKESK. V was clipped by 1 base and J by 7 bases, with 13 bases between them. In DNA, the CDR3 is TGTGCCAGCAGCCAAGGGTCACAGGGTAGTGGCTACACCTTC. Residues: CASSQGSQGSGYTF.

The rearrangement links TRBV28 to TRBJ2-7; D is unresolved. V was clipped by 5 bases and J by 4 bases, with 15 bases between them. Germline V CDR1 and CDR2: MDHEN, SYDVKM. The CDR3 contains 14 residues. CDR3 in amino acids: CASSPGEWSYEQYF. Here the CDR3 DNA reads TGTGCCAGCAGTCCTGGTGAATGGAGTTACGAGCAGTACTTC. The whole variable domain, remainder taken from reference TRBV28 and TRBJ2-7, is DVKVTQSSRYLVKRTGEKVFLECVQDMDHENMFWYRQDPGLGLRLIYFSYDVKMKEKGDIPEGYSVSREKKERFSLILESASTNQTSMYLCASSPGEWSYEQYFGPGTRLTVT.

This rearrangement joins TRBV18 to TRBJ2-1, with a weak D call TRBD2 (5 bases). Trimming took off 3 bases at V and 6 bases at J, with 18 bases between the two ends. The CDR3 loop spans 16 amino acids. The germline gives CDR1 KGHSH, CDR2 LQKENI. The CDR3 DNA sequence: TGTGCCAGCTCACCGCAAGCGGCCGGCCCATTCAATGAGCAGTTCTTC. Residues: CASSPQAAGPFNEQFF. The full variable domain, rest sourced from reference TRBV18 and TRBJ2-1, is NAGVMQNPRHLVRRRGQEARLRCSPMKGHSHVYWYRQLPEEGLKFMVYLQKENIIDESGMPKERFSAEFPKEGPSILRIQQVVRGDSAAYFCASSPQAAGPFNEQFFGPGTRLTVL.

This clone showed up many times. The chain links TRBV10-1 to TRBJ1-4; tentatively, D is TRBD1 (5 bases). CDR3 length equals 13 residues. The germline CDR1 and CDR2 sequences are WNHNN and SYGVQD (reference sequence). Trimming removed 4 bases from V and 3 bases from J, with 6 bases in between. Here the CDR3 DNA reads TGCGCCAGCAGTGGACAGCCTAATGAAAAACTGTTTTTT. Encoded protein: CASSGQPNEKLFF.

The chain combines TRBV11-2 with TRBJ2-1, with D uncertain. The V end lost 1 base, the J end lost 10 bases, and 14 bases lay between the germline ends. This CDR3 has 14 residues. In germline, CDR1 is SGHAT, CDR2 FQNNGV. CDR3: CASSLVAGSNEQFF. The CDR3, as DNA: TGTGCCAGCAGCTTAGTAGCCGGAAGTAACGAGCAGTTCTTC. Full variable domain (outside the CDR3, taken from reference TRBV11-2 and TRBJ2-1): EAGVAQSPRYKIIEKRQSVAFWCNPISGHATLYWYQQILGQGPKLLIQFQNNGVVDDSQLPKDRFSAERLKGVDSTLKIQPAKLEDSAVYLCASSLVAGSNEQFFGPGTRLTVL.

The chain couples TRBV6-5 to TRBJ2-1; D call uncertain. V lost 2 bases to trimming and J lost 5 bases, with 10 bases between them. This CDR3 is built from 14 residues. Per the germline V gene, CDR1 is MNHEY and CDR2 is SVGAGI. The CDR3 protein is CASSYLQAHNEQFF. The DNA for the CDR3 is TGTGCCAGCAGTTACCTTCAAGCTCACAATGAGCAGTTCTTC.

CDR3 bases: TGTGCCAGCTGCTCGGGACAGGGGTCGCGGCCCCAGCATTTT. Its protein is CASCSGQGSRPQHF. The rearrangement uses TRBV6-5 and TRBJ1-5, with 10 bases fitting TRBD1. Unmatched junction bases numbered 10, after V lost 8 bases and J lost 9 bases. The germline gives CDR1 MNHEY, CDR2 SVGAGI. This CDR3 is built from 14 residues.

The genes are TRBV5-4 and TRBJ2-7; 8 bases are shared with TRBD1. V gave up 6 bases and J gave up 4 bases; unmatched junction bases: 6. Germline V gene data show CDR1 as SGHNT and CDR2 as YYREEE (reference sequence). This CDR3 has 13 residues. As DNA, the CDR3 is TGTGCCAGCAAACATCAGGGGGCATACGAGCAGTACTTC. It encodes CASKHQGAYEQYF.

The chain joins TRBV28 to TRBJ1-5; 7 bases fit TRBD1. This CDR3 region has 14 residues. J gave up 6 bases and V 7 bases, and 9 bases lay outside the gene matches. Germline V CDR1 and CDR2: MDHEN, SYDVKM. The CDR3, as DNA: TGTGCCAGCACCCCACAGGGGAGGACTCAGCCCCAGCATTTT. Its protein is CASTPQGRTQPQHF.

The chain uses TRBV7-2 and TRBJ2-1; TRBD2 is a possible D gene (5 bases). Between the trimmed V and J ends, which lost 10 bases and 7 bases, there was a span of 23 bases. From germline, CDR1 is SGHTA and CDR2 FQGNSA. The CDR3 loop spans 15 amino acids. The CDR3 DNA follows: TGTGCCACTTCTCCCATGGCTAGCTCGGTGAATGAGCAGTTCTTC. Its translation: CATSPMASSVNEQFF.

This CDR3 is CAIRSTGQQETQYF. As DNA, the CDR3 is TGTGCCATCAGATCGACCGGACAGCAAGAGACCCAGTACTTC. V and J are TRBV10-3 and TRBJ2-5; tentatively, D is TRBD1 (6 bases). Germline loops: CDR1 ENHRY, CDR2 SYGVKD. V gave up 6 bases and J gave up 2 bases, with 13 bases separating them. The CDR3 extends over 14 amino acids.

The chain has TRBV19 and TRBJ2-5; weak D call: TRBD2 (5 bases). The CDR3 contains 14 residues. The V end lost 0 bases, the J end lost 10 bases, and 15 bases lay between the germline ends. CDR1 and CDR2 from the germline V gene are LNHDA and SQIVND (reference sequence). The CDR3 protein is CASSIDHGGSGQYF. In DNA form, the CDR3 reads TGTGCCAGTAGTATAGATCACGGCGGGTCGGGCCAGTACTTC.

This clone was counted many times. J is TRBJ1-5 and V is TRBV27, with a possible D match to TRBD1 (5 bases). Germline CDR1 MNHEY, CDR2 SMNVEV (reference sequence). Trimming pared 4 bases from V and 4 bases from J, leaving 17 bases between. The CDR3 is 16 amino acids. CDR3 nucleotides: TGTGCCAGCAGTTCCGGGGGAATAACCCCGAATCAGCCCCAGCATTTT. It is translated as CASSSGGITPNQPQHF.

The chain uses TRBV27 and TRBJ1-1, with D perhaps matching TRBD1 (5 bases). V was cut by 4 bases and J by 8 bases, with 14 bases left in between. Germline CDR1 reads MNHEY; CDR2 reads SMNVEV (reference sequence). CDR3 length: 13 residues. The CDR3 DNA is TGTGCCAGCAGTTCGCTTCGACAGACGGAAGCTTTCTTT. Translated, it gives CASSSLRQTEAFF.

The chain joins TRBV18 to TRBJ1-4, with 7 positions matching TRBD1. V was pared by 6 bases and J by 1 base, with 8 bases of the junction left unmatched. Germline CDR1 KGHSH, CDR2 LQKENI. This CDR3 is 16 amino acids long. As DNA, the CDR3 is TGTGCCAGCTCGTTTACAGGGGCGGAAACTAATGAAAAACTGTTTTTT. Amino acid sequence: CASSFTGAETNEKLFF.

The chain carries TRBV9 and TRBJ2-3; 7 bases map to TRBD1. This CDR3 region has 16 residues. After removal of 4 bases from V and 0 bases from J, the junction contained 8 bases not matched to a gene. Germline V CDR1 and CDR2: SGDLS, YYNGEE. In DNA form, the CDR3 reads TGTGCCAGCAGCCTCCGACAGGGAGCTAGCACAGATACGCAGTATTTT. This translates into CASSLRQGASTDTQYF. Filled out from reference TRBV9 and TRBJ2-3, the complete variable domain reads DSGVTQTPKHLITATGQRVTLRCSPRSGDLSVYWYQQSLDQGLQFLIQYYNGEERAKGNILERFSAQQFPDLHSELNLSSLELGDSALYFCASSLRQGASTDTQYFGPGTRLTVL.

The V and J genes are TRBV7-2 and TRBJ2-2; D perhaps matches TRBD2 (5 bases). This CDR3 spans 16 amino acids. V gave up 4 bases and J gave up 0 bases, with 12 bases separating them. CDR1 SGHTA and CDR2 FQGNSA come from the germline V gene. The CDR3 coding sequence is TGTGCCAGCAGCTCCCGGGGTAGCTCGAACACCGGGGAGCTGTTTTTT. Its translation: CASSSRGSSNTGELFF.

The J gene is TRBJ2-1, the V gene TRBV18; TRBD2 aligns across 11 bases. The CDR3 is 20 residues long. CDR1 is KGHSH, CDR2 LQKENI, per germline. The J segment lost 0 bases and the V segment lost 3 bases, leaving 13 bases of the junction unmatched. CDR3 residues: CASSPPTSGTLLSSYNEQFF. CDR3 DNA: TGTGCCAGCTCACCCCCGACTAGCGGGACCCTTCTGAGCTCCTACAATGAGCAGTTCTTC.